The 22 T cell receptor beta chains below come from one sample, sequenced in a study of blood T cell repertoires in COVID-19. Libraries were prepared by immunoSEQ multiplex PCR; TCRdb keeps only in-frame clonotypes and omits some of them. The repertoire holds approximately 88,000 clones, about 85% seen once, with around 13% in the top ten. Sequenced input: peripheral blood. The receptors were sampled from a woman in her seventies with acute or convalescent COVID-19.

This sequence joins TRBV5-1 and TRBJ2-3; 7 bases agree with TRBD1. V lost 3 bases to trimming and J lost 5 bases; unmatched junction nucleotides: 3. Per germline, CDR1 SGHRS and CDR2 YFSETQ. The length of the CDR3 is 13 residues. The CDR3 here is CASSSHRGDTQYF. The CDR3 bases are TGCGCCAGCAGCTCCCACAGGGGAGATACGCAGTATTTT.

This clone was seen just once. CDR3 sequence reads: CSVVENNYGYTF. The DNA for the CDR3 is TGCAGCGTTGTTGAGAATAACTATGGCTACACCTTC. The rearrangement links TRBV29-1 to TRBJ1-2; no clear D. Germline V CDR1 and CDR2: SQVTM, ANQGSEA. This CDR3 has 12 residues. Trimming left V 4 bases short and J 1 base short, with 7 bases between.

The chain is built from TRBV10-3 and TRBJ2-7; D is possibly TRBD1 (5 bases). Germline CDR1 is ENHRY and CDR2 is SYGVKD. CDR3 length: 14 amino acids. V was pared by 3 bases and J by 6 bases, with 15 bases between. CDR3 coding DNA: TGTGCCATCAGTGATAAGGGGATGTCACTCGAGCAGTACGTC. The encoded protein is CAISDKGMSLEQYV.

J is TRBJ1-2 and V is TRBV4-1; the match to TRBD1 covers 7 bases. Trimming at V came to 1 base and at J to 6 bases, leaving 11 bases not matched to a gene. CDR1 is MGHRA, CDR2 YSYEKL, per germline. This CDR3 contains 16 residues. CDR3 protein: CASSQVLRGPRNGYTF. CDR3 coding DNA: TGCGCCAGCAGCCAAGTGTTAAGGGGGCCTAGAAATGGCTACACCTTC.

V is TRBV28 and J is TRBJ1-2; the D gene is possibly TRBD1 (5 bases). Germline V gene data show CDR1 as MDHEN and CDR2 as SYDVKM. CDR3 length: 14 residues. Trimming pared 5 bases from V and 4 bases from J, leaving 14 bases between. The CDR3 protein is CASSLLAGIYGYTF. The CDR3 DNA reads as TGTGCCAGCAGTCTCCTGGCAGGGATCTATGGCTACACCTTC.

The chain has TRBV6-5 and TRBJ1-2; perhaps TRBD1 as D (6 bases). The germline V gene has CDR1 MNHEY and CDR2 SVGAGI. The CDR3 consists of 15 residues. Trimming removed 6 bases from V and 4 bases from J, with 18 bases in between. This chain's CDR3 is CASSLTKMDSYGYTF. CDR3 DNA sequence: TGTGCCAGCAGCCTTACTAAAATGGACAGCTATGGCTACACCTTC.

The chain employs TRBV2 and TRBJ1-1; maybe TRBD1 (5 bases). The CDR3 extends over 16 amino acids. From germline, CDR1 is SNHLY and CDR2 FYNNEI. Trimming removed 2 bases at V and 4 bases at J, with 17 bases between. The CDR3 spells CASSERGRGLGTEAFF. DNA of the CDR3: TGTGCCAGCAGTGAACGAGGTAGGGGTTTGGGCACTGAAGCTTTCTTT.

The chain combines TRBV9 with TRBJ2-1, with D possibly being TRBD2 (6 bases). V lost 4 bases to trimming and J lost 5 bases, with 25 bases between them. Germline CDR1 reads SGDLS; CDR2 reads YYNGEE. The CDR3 covers 18 residues. CDR3 amino acids: CASSHRGRSPKRDNEQFF. The DNA of the CDR3 is TGTGCCAGCAGCCATCGGGGGAGGAGCCCGAAGCGGGACAATGAGCAGTTCTTC.

The chain uses TRBV3-1 (or the pseudogene TRBV3-2) and TRBJ2-1; 10 bases fit TRBD2. Germline CDR1 reads LGHDT; CDR2 reads YNNKEL (reference sequence). With V trimmed by 2 bases and J by 9 bases, 13 bases remained unmatched. The CDR3 length is 17 residues. The CDR3 sequence: CASSQKRPGLAIGEQFF. Here the CDR3 DNA reads TGTGCCAGCAGCCAAAAAAGACCGGGACTAGCGATTGGTGAGCAGTTCTTC.

The chain employs TRBV11-3 and TRBJ2-3; unclear D gene. This CDR3 spans 13 amino acids. CDR1 SGHNT and CDR2 YENEEA come from the germline V gene. The ends were cut back, 5 bases at V and 5 bases at J, with 11 bases in the middle. The CDR3: CASSPEVVDTQYF. The DNA of the CDR3 is TGTGCCAGCAGCCCCGAGGTCGTAGATACGCAGTATTTT.

J is TRBJ2-3 and V is TRBV5-1, with D maybe TRBD1 (6 bases). The V gene's germline CDR1 is SGHRS and CDR2 YFSETQ. Trimming removed 0 bases from V and 0 bases from J, with 8 bases in between. The CDR3 consists of 15 residues. For the CDR3, the DNA is TGCGCCAGCAGCTTGGGGGACACTAGCACAGATACGCAGTATTTT. Translated: CASSLGDTSTDTQYF. The full variable domain, in which reference TRBV5-1 and TRBJ2-3 provide the parts outside the CDR3, is KAGVTQTPRYLIKTRGQQVTLSCSPISGHRSVSWYQQTPGQGLQFLFEYFSETQRNKGNFPGRFSGRQFSNSRSEMNVSTLELGDSALYLCASSLGDTSTDTQYFGPGTRLTVL.

CDR3 in DNA: TGCGCCAGCAGTTCGACTAGCGGCCCCAAAGAGACCCAGTACTTC. Translation gives CASSSTSGPKETQYF. The chain employs TRBV10-1 and TRBJ2-5; TRBD2 agrees at 9 bases. This CDR3 is built from 15 residues. With V trimmed by 5 bases and J by 3 bases, 7 bases remained unmatched. From germline, CDR1 is WNHNN and CDR2 SYGVQD (reference sequence).

This clone was observed a single time. The J gene is TRBJ2-1, the V gene TRBV30; 9 nucleotides line up with TRBD2. Germline CDR1 reads GTSNPN; CDR2 reads SVGIG (reference sequence). V lost 0 bases and J lost 4; bases outside the gene matches: 4. CDR3 size: 15 residues. CDR3 residues: CAWSVSSGGYNEQFF. The CDR3, as DNA: TGTGCCTGGAGTGTTTCCAGCGGGGGGTACAATGAGCAGTTCTTC.

The chain employs TRBV5-1 and TRBJ1-5, with a possible D match to TRBD1 (6 bases). The CDR3 length is 15 residues. V lost 0 bases and J 1 base, leaving 8 bases between the germline ends. Looked up from germline, CDR1 is SGHRS and CDR2 is YFSETQ. CDR3 bases: TGCGCCAGCAGCTTGGAGGGGGTGAGCAATCAGCCCCAGCATTTT. This gives the protein CASSLEGVSNQPQHF.

This chain links TRBV6-6 with TRBJ1-2; D may be TRBD1 (6 bases). Trimming shortened V by 6 bases and J by 6 bases, and 14 bases separated the two germline ends. The V gene's germline CDR1 is MNHNY and CDR2 SVGAGI (reference sequence). The CDR3 runs 13 residues. CDR3 DNA sequence: TGTGCCAGCAGGGACACAGGGTCAGATGGCTACACCTTC. It codes for CASRDTGSDGYTF.

This chain joins TRBV9 and TRBJ2-2; possibly TRBD1 for D (5 bases). V shed 5 bases and J shed 4 bases, with 15 bases lying between them. The length of the CDR3 is 15 residues. Germline CDR1 reads SGDLS; CDR2 reads YYNGEE. CDR3 loop: CASSPREPFTGELFF. DNA of the CDR3: TGTGCCAGCAGTCCCAGGGAACCCTTCACCGGGGAGCTGTTTTTT.

The chain has TRBV19 and TRBJ2-3, with 8 bases matching TRBD2. CDR3 length: 17 residues. Germline V lookup: CDR1 LNHDA, CDR2 SQIVND (reference sequence). Trimming at V came to 3 bases and at J to 3 bases, leaving 11 bases not matched to a gene. CDR3 protein: CASSIKGGTRVTDTQYF. The CDR3 bases are TGTGCCAGTAGTATCAAGGGCGGGACTAGAGTGACAGATACGCAGTATTTT.

This chain connects TRBV27 to TRBJ1-1, with D possibly matching TRBD1 (6 bases). The CDR3 is made up of 13 amino acids. Trimming took off 8 bases at V and 9 bases at J, with 19 bases between the two ends. Germline-derived CDR1 and CDR2 are MNHEY and SMNVEV (reference sequence). The CDR3 region has the DNA TGTGCCAGCCGTGTGGGAGGGGGATTACAAGCTTTCTTT. It yields the protein CASRVGGGLQAFF.

V gene TRBV12-3 or TRBV12-4 combines with J gene TRBJ1-1; weak D call: TRBD1 (6 bases). V lost 3 bases, J lost 1 base, and 6 bases lay in between. The CDR3 loop spans 13 amino acids. The CDR3 sequence is CASSLTGNTEAFF. In DNA form, the CDR3 reads TGTGCCAGCAGTTTGACAGGGAACACTGAAGCTTTCTTT.

The chain is built from TRBV5-4 and TRBJ2-1, with D tentatively TRBD2 (5 bases). The germline CDR1 and CDR2 sequences are SGHNT and YYREEE (reference sequence). The CDR3 is 14 amino acids. Trimming took off 5 bases at V and 5 bases at J, with 14 bases between the two ends. Here the CDR3 DNA reads TGTGCCAGCAGTTCTCCGGGAAGTCACAATGAGCAGTTCTTC. It yields the protein CASSSPGSHNEQFF.

The rearrangement links TRBV5-4 to TRBJ2-7; possible D gene TRBD2, 6 bases. The CDR3 sequence is 14 residues long. CDR1 and CDR2 from the germline V gene are SGHNT and YYREEE (reference sequence). V lost 1 base, J lost 6 bases, and 14 bases lay in between. The CDR3 DNA reads as TGTGCCAGCAGCTTGTCGGAGGGTACCCTCGAGCAGTACGTC. Translated, it gives CASSLSEGTLEQYV.

This clone was observed a single time. The chain carries TRBV30 and TRBJ2-6; D gene unclear. Trimming stripped 2 bases from V and 0 bases from J, with 11 bases between. In germline, CDR1 is GTSNPN, CDR2 SVGIG (reference sequence). This CDR3 is 16 amino acids long. In DNA form, the CDR3 reads TGTGCCTGGAGTCCTACTGATAACTCTGGGGCCAACGTCCTGACTTTC. Its protein is CAWSPTDNSGANVLTF.